The rows below give T cell receptor beta chains drawn from one sample of a study of blood T cells in healthy people across ages. TCRdb recomputed calls from the 5' RACE reads with MiXCR, one row per CDR3 protein. The table shows about 680,000 distinct CDR3 sequences, with 49% occurring only once. Sample: blood. The receptors derive from a woman aged 60-70 years in good health. Both conserved end residues are part of each CDR3. Fields, in order: CDR3 DNA, CDR3 protein, V gene, J gene, D gene, clone size. The D gene is left open where the match is weak. A clone size is listed for some rows: how often the clone was seen (once, few, many), or a class if it is expanded.

CDR3 DNA: TGCGCCAGCAGCCAGTTACTAGCGGGAGACGGGGAGACCCAGTACTTC
CDR3 protein: CASSQLLAGDGETQYF
V gene: TRBV4-3
J gene: TRBJ2-5
D gene: TRBD2
clone size: NA

CDR3 DNA: TGCAGTGCTGACTCGGGACTAGCAAATGAGCAGTTCTTC
CDR3 protein: CSADSGLANEQFF
V gene: TRBV20-1
J gene: TRBJ2-1
D gene: TRBD2
clone size: NA

CDR3 DNA: TGCGCCAGCAGAAAGGATAGCGACCCCCACGAGCAGTACTTC
CDR3 protein: CASRKDSDPHEQYF
V gene: TRBV5-1
J gene: TRBJ2-7
D gene: NA
clone size: few

CDR3 DNA: TGTGCCAGCAGTCGCCCCGGACAGGGAATCACCTTC
CDR3 protein: CASSRPGQGITF
V gene: TRBV27
J gene: TRBJ1-2
D gene: TRBD1
clone size: few

CDR3 DNA: TGTGCCAGCCTTGAGCTGGACAGGGCAGAGACCCAGTACTTC
CDR3 protein: CASLELDRAETQYF
V gene: TRBV2
J gene: TRBJ2-5
D gene: TRBD1
clone size: few

CDR3 DNA: TGTGCCAGCAGCTTACCTCGAAGGAGGGGAGGACTGGACAATGAGCAGTACTTC
CDR3 protein: CASSLPRRRGGLDNEQYF
V gene: TRBV7-9
J gene: TRBJ2-7
D gene: NA
clone size: NA

CDR3 DNA: TGCAGTGCTAAGCGGGACCCGAGGGAGGATACGCAGTATTTT
CDR3 protein: CSAKRDPREDTQYF
V gene: TRBV20-1
J gene: TRBJ2-3
D gene: TRBD2
clone size: NA

CDR3 DNA: TGTGCCAGCAGTGATGGGACAGATACGCAGTATTTT
CDR3 protein: CASSDGTDTQYF
V gene: TRBV2
J gene: TRBJ2-3
D gene: NA
clone size: NA

CDR3 DNA: TGTGCCAGCAGCTCAACATTAAGCACAGATACGCAGTATTTT
CDR3 protein: CASSSTLSTDTQYF
V gene: TRBV5-6
J gene: TRBJ2-3
D gene: NA
clone size: NA

CDR3 DNA: TGCGCCAGCAGCCAAGATTGGACCGGGACAGGGGAGTTGGAGACCCAGTACTTC
CDR3 protein: CASSQDWTGTGELETQYF
V gene: TRBV4-3
J gene: TRBJ2-5
D gene: TRBD1
clone size: many

CDR3 DNA: TGCAGCGTTGCGGCTGTCCAAGAGACCCAGTACTTC
CDR3 protein: CSVAAVQETQYF
V gene: TRBV29-1
J gene: TRBJ2-5
D gene: NA
clone size: few

CDR3 DNA: TGTGCCAGCAGCTTAAATCAGGGATCCACAGATACGCAGTATTTT
CDR3 protein: CASSLNQGSTDTQYF
V gene: TRBV7-3
J gene: TRBJ2-3
D gene: NA
clone size: NA

CDR3 DNA: TGTGCCAGCTACGGGACAGCCCCAGGCTACACCTTC
CDR3 protein: CASYGTAPGYTF
V gene: TRBV4-2
J gene: TRBJ1-2
D gene: TRBD1
clone size: few

CDR3 DNA: TGCAGCGTTGATCTAGCCAAAAACATTCAGTACTTC
CDR3 protein: CSVDLAKNIQYF
V gene: TRBV29-1
J gene: TRBJ2-4
D gene: NA
clone size: few

CDR3 DNA: TGCAGCGTTGCCTCAGGGGAAAAGACCCAGTACTTC
CDR3 protein: CSVASGEKTQYF
V gene: TRBV29-1
J gene: TRBJ2-5
D gene: NA
clone size: NA

CDR3 DNA: TGTGCCAGCAGGGTTAGCGGGAGAGGTAGTACGCAGTATTTT
CDR3 protein: CASRVSGRGSTQYF
V gene: TRBV2
J gene: TRBJ2-3
D gene: TRBD2
clone size: NA

CDR3 DNA: TGTGCCGTATCCCAATGGGAGGGCTACGAGCAGTACTTC
CDR3 protein: CAVSQWEGYEQYF
V gene: TRBV10-3
J gene: TRBJ2-7
D gene: TRBD2
clone size: many

CDR3 DNA: TGCGCCAGCAGCGATCGGGACAGAACTAATGAAAAACTGTTTTTT
CDR3 protein: CASSDRDRTNEKLFF
V gene: TRBV4-3
J gene: TRBJ1-4
D gene: TRBD1
clone size: few

CDR3 DNA: TGTGCCAGCAGTTCTACGGGACTTAGCTCCTACGAGCAGTACTTC
CDR3 protein: CASSSTGLSSYEQYF
V gene: TRBV2
J gene: TRBJ2-7
D gene: NA
clone size: NA

CDR3 DNA: TGTGCCAGCCAGGGGTCTAGCAATCAGCCCCAGCATTTT
CDR3 protein: CASQGSSNQPQHF
V gene: TRBV12-3/TRBV12-4
J gene: TRBJ1-5
D gene: NA
clone size: NA

CDR3 DNA: TGTGCCTGGAGTTCCCGGTATTACAATGAGCAGTTCTTC
CDR3 protein: CAWSSRYYNEQFF
V gene: TRBV30
J gene: TRBJ2-1
D gene: NA
clone size: few

CDR3 DNA: TGCAGTGCTCCCGAATGGTCTGGGGCCAACGTCCTGACTTTC
CDR3 protein: CSAPEWSGANVLTF
V gene: TRBV20-1
J gene: TRBJ2-6
D gene: NA
clone size: few

CDR3 DNA: TGTGCCAGCAGCTTAACGTTTACGGACAATGAGCAGTTCTTC
CDR3 protein: CASSLTFTDNEQFF
V gene: TRBV7-2
J gene: TRBJ2-1
D gene: NA
clone size: few

CDR3 DNA: TGCAGTGCTAGAGATCCCTGGGCGGGGGCAGGGGGCACTGAAGCTTTCTTT
CDR3 protein: CSARDPWAGAGGTEAFF
V gene: TRBV20-1
J gene: TRBJ1-1
D gene: TRBD1
clone size: NA

CDR3 DNA: TGTGCCAGCAGCGTATACGGGCAGTACTTC
CDR3 protein: CASSVYGQYF
V gene: TRBV9
J gene: TRBJ2-5
D gene: NA
clone size: NA

CDR3 DNA: TGTGCCAGCCAGGGGGGGGTTGGAAGCGGCTACACCTTC
CDR3 protein: CASQGGVGSGYTF
V gene: TRBV28
J gene: TRBJ1-2
D gene: TRBD1
clone size: NA

CDR3 DNA: TGCAGTGCTGCAGGGAGGTTGGACGAGCAGTACTTC
CDR3 protein: CSAAGRLDEQYF
V gene: TRBV20-1
J gene: TRBJ2-7
D gene: NA
clone size: NA

CDR3 DNA: TGTGCCAGCAGTGCACAGTACGAGCAGTACTTC
CDR3 protein: CASSAQYEQYF
V gene: TRBV2
J gene: TRBJ2-7
D gene: NA
clone size: few

CDR3 DNA: TGTGCCAGCAGCCCCAGGGACCTATCCTACGAGCAGTACTTC
CDR3 protein: CASSPRDLSYEQYF
V gene: TRBV7-8
J gene: TRBJ2-7
D gene: NA
clone size: NA

CDR3 DNA: TGCGCCAGCAGCTTGACCTGGGAACAGGCCAATGGCTACACCTTC
CDR3 protein: CASSLTWEQANGYTF
V gene: TRBV5-1
J gene: TRBJ1-2
D gene: NA
clone size: few

CDR3 DNA: TGTGCCAGCTCTCCCGACAGACCAGATTTCCAAGAGACCCAGTACTTC
CDR3 protein: CASSPDRPDFQETQYF
V gene: TRBV27
J gene: TRBJ2-5
D gene: NA
clone size: few

CDR3 DNA: TGTGCCAGCAGCCAAGGAGTCTCGCGAGTTGCGTCCTACGAGCAGTACTTC
CDR3 protein: CASSQGVSRVASYEQYF
V gene: TRBV3-1
J gene: TRBJ2-7
D gene: NA
clone size: NA

CDR3 DNA: TGTGCCAGCAGCGGAGGGACAGATCAGCCCCAGCATTTT
CDR3 protein: CASSGGTDQPQHF
V gene: TRBV7-9
J gene: TRBJ1-5
D gene: TRBD1
clone size: NA

CDR3 DNA: TGTGCCAGCCAGCTGGGGGTACCGCCCTACGAGCAGTACTTC
CDR3 protein: CASQLGVPPYEQYF
V gene: TRBV18
J gene: TRBJ2-7
D gene: NA
clone size: few

CDR3 DNA: TGTGCCAGCAGTTTTACGGGAAACGAGCAGTTCTTC
CDR3 protein: CASSFTGNEQFF
V gene: TRBV6-2/TRBV6-3
J gene: TRBJ2-1
D gene: NA
clone size: NA

CDR3 DNA: TGTGCCAGCAGGCGGGACACCCTTTTGTACTTC
CDR3 protein: CASRRDTLLYF
V gene: TRBV12-3/TRBV12-4
J gene: TRBJ2-7
D gene: NA
clone size: few

CDR3 DNA: TGTGCCTGCAGCCCGGGACTAGCGGGCCACGAGCAGTACTTC
CDR3 protein: CACSPGLAGHEQYF
V gene: TRBV9
J gene: TRBJ2-7
D gene: TRBD2
clone size: NA

CDR3 DNA: TGTGCCAGCACTTATTCCGGGACTAGCGGGGTCAATGAGCAGTTCTTC
CDR3 protein: CASTYSGTSGVNEQFF
V gene: TRBV6-5
J gene: TRBJ2-1
D gene: TRBD2
clone size: few

CDR3 DNA: TGTGCCAGCAGCTTCGGGACTAGCGGGAGCGGTAGCTCCTACGAGCAGTACTTC
CDR3 protein: CASSFGTSGSGSSYEQYF
V gene: TRBV7-2
J gene: TRBJ2-7
D gene: TRBD2
clone size: NA

CDR3 DNA: TGTGCTAGTGGTTTGGGGCCCGAGTCCTACAATGAGCAGTTCTTC
CDR3 protein: CASGLGPESYNEQFF
V gene: TRBV12-5
J gene: TRBJ2-1
D gene: NA
clone size: NA